These T cell receptor beta chains were read from a single sample in a study of cytomegalovirus exposure and HLA in healthy donors. Clones were read by immunoSEQ multiplex PCR, and TCRdb kept only the in-frame ones, dropping some. The repertoire holds about 110,000 clones, with roughly 69% as singletons. Sequencing was performed on PBMCs. The receptors come from a woman aged 30 to 39 in good health and CMV-seronegative. The CDR3 runs from the conserved cysteine through the conserved F or W. The D gene is left open where the match is weak. Not every row has a clone size; where given, it reads once, few, many or a size class.

size,D,V,J,CDR3,DNA
.,TRBD1,TRBV19,TRBJ1-5,CASIGDSKYSNQPQHF,TGTGCCAGTATAGGGGACAGCAAGTATAGCAATCAGCCCCAGCATTTT
few,.,TRBV5-1,TRBJ1-1,CASSLGTRTEAFF,TGCGCCAGCAGCTTGGGGACACGCACTGAAGCTTTCTTT
.,TRBD2,TRBV27,TRBJ2-1,CASSSAGTSGSNYNEQFF,TGTGCCAGCAGTTCAGCCGGGACTAGCGGGTCTAACTACAATGAGCAGTTCTTC
.,.,TRBV5-1,TRBJ2-5,CASSFVGQETQYF,TGCGCCAGCAGCTTCGTCGGCCAAGAGACCCAGTACTTC
once,TRBD2,TRBV28,TRBJ2-4,CACLREGGDIQYF,TGTGCCTGCCTTCGGGAGGGCGGAGACATTCAGTACTTC
.,.,TRBV6-5,TRBJ1-1,CASSTGWSTEAFF,TGTGCCAGCAGTACAGGGTGGAGCACTGAAGCTTTCTTT
.,TRBD2,TRBV28,TRBJ2-3,CASSLSPSGDTDTQYF,TGTGCCAGCAGTTTAAGTCCTAGCGGAGACACAGATACGCAGTATTTT
.,.,TRBV13,TRBJ2-3,CASSSSRGSRVNTQYF,TGTGCCAGCAGCTCCTCCCGAGGGTCGCGAGTAAATACGCAGTATTTT
.,TRBD1,TRBV7-6,TRBJ1-2,CASSLVSDRNYGYTF,TGTGCCAGCAGCTTAGTTTCGGACAGGAACTATGGCTACACCTTC
once,TRBD1,TRBV5-1,TRBJ1-1,CASSLAGVGGITEAFF,TGCGCCAGCAGCTTGGCCGGCGTAGGGGGCATCACTGAAGCTTTCTTT
.,.,TRBV7-2,TRBJ1-5,CASSFAGRDQPQHF,TGTGCCAGCAGCTTTGCGGGGAGGGATCAGCCCCAGCATTTT
few,TRBD2,TRBV7-2,TRBJ2-7,CASSDAGGREGPYEQYF,TGTGCCAGCAGCGACGCAGGTGGGCGGGAGGGCCCCTACGAGCAGTACTTC
.,TRBD2,TRBV7-2,TRBJ2-7,CASSLGLAGGCEQYF,TGTGCCAGCAGCCTAGGACTAGCGGGAGGGTGCGAGCAGTACTTC
few,TRBD2,TRBV29-1,TRBJ2-7,CSVVLIIAGGPPYEQYF,TGCAGCGTTGTACTTATTATAGCGGGAGGGCCCCCCTACGAGCAGTACTTC
.,.,TRBV28,TRBJ1-1,CASSPDRLNTEAFF,TGTGCCAGCAGCCCCGACAGGCTGAACACTGAAGCTTTCTTT
.,.,TRBV7-6,TRBJ2-1,CASSLNLQNYNEQFF,TGTGCCAGCAGCTTGAATCTTCAGAACTACAATGAGCAGTTCTTC
.,TRBD1,TRBV7-2,TRBJ2-1,CASRLGTGTNNEQFF,TGTGCCAGCAGACTAGGGACAGGGACTAACAATGAGCAGTTCTTC
.,.,TRBV28,TRBJ1-2,CASSLGAGQYGYTF,TGTGCCAGCAGTTTAGGAGCGGGGCAGTATGGCTACACCTTC
.,.,TRBV5-3,TRBJ1-5,CARSPSRLSNQPQHF,TGTGCCAGAAGCCCAAGCAGGCTTAGCAATCAGCCCCAGCATTTT
.,.,TRBV6-1,TRBJ1-3,CASSAAPQSGNTIYF,TGTGCCAGCAGTGCGGCACCACAGTCTGGAAACACCATATATTTT
.,TRBD1,TRBV5-1,TRBJ2-7,CASSTTTGDEQYF,TGCGCCAGCAGCACTACTACAGGGGACGAGCAGTACTTC
.,TRBD1,TRBV19,TRBJ1-4,CASSGTGYEKLFF,TGTGCCAGTTCCGGGACAGGGTATGAAAAACTGTTTTTT
.,.,TRBV28,TRBJ1-2,CASGSQGSLYGYTF,TGTGCCAGCGGATCCCAGGGGTCACTCTATGGCTACACCTTC
.,.,TRBV18,TRBJ2-7,CASSPSDYEQYF,TGTGCCAGCTCACCGAGTGACTACGAGCAGTACTTC
few,.,TRBV21-1,TRBJ2-4,CATAGRAAKNIQYF,TGTGCCACCGCCGGCAGGGCTGCCAAAAACATTCAGTACTTC
.,TRBD1,TRBV14,TRBJ2-7,CASSQRDRRYEQYF,TGTGCCAGCAGCCAAAGGGACAGGCGGTACGAGCAGTACTTC